These T cell receptor beta chains were read from a single sample in a study of blood T cell repertoires in COVID-19. Generated by immunoSEQ multiplex PCR, the TCRdb table keeps only in-frame clones and is missing some. Of fewer than 150,000 clones detected, 60% to 85% appear once; the ten largest clones hold under 0.95%. The sequenced sample was peripheral blood. These receptors all come from a human donor with acute or convalescent COVID-19. The donor label of this sample is uncertain. Each CDR3 is given with its conserved first and last residue. Fields, in order: clone size, J gene, D gene, V gene, CDR3 protein, CDR3 DNA. D genes are given only for firm matches. The size field is filled for only some rows; it gives once, few, many or a size class.

clone_size: -
j_call: TRBJ2-5
d_call: -
v_call: TRBV9
cdr3_aa: CASSVGGGYQETQYF
cdr3_nt: TGTGCCAGCAGCGTAGGAGGAGGGTACCAAGAGACCCAGTACTTC

clone_size: -
j_call: TRBJ1-1
d_call: TRBD1
v_call: TRBV7-2
cdr3_aa: CASSVSATGLTFF
cdr3_nt: TGTGCCAGCAGCGTATCAGCGACAGGGTTGACTTTCTTT

clone_size: few
j_call: TRBJ1-2
d_call: -
v_call: TRBV20-1
cdr3_aa: CSATMSYGYTF
cdr3_nt: TGCAGTGCTACCATGTCCTATGGCTACACCTTC

clone_size: -
j_call: TRBJ1-5
d_call: -
v_call: TRBV27
cdr3_aa: CASSPQGLRNQPQHF
cdr3_nt: TGTGCCAGCAGTCCTCAGGGGTTGCGCAATCAGCCCCAGCATTTT

clone_size: many
j_call: TRBJ1-2
d_call: TRBD1
v_call: TRBV18
cdr3_aa: CASSRGDSSNYGYTF
cdr3_nt: TGTGCCAGCTCCCGTGGGGACAGCTCTAACTATGGCTACACCTTC

clone_size: -
j_call: TRBJ2-1
d_call: -
v_call: TRBV5-1
cdr3_aa: CASSLDRGGNEQFF
cdr3_nt: TGCGCCAGCAGCTTGGACAGGGGGGGCAATGAGCAGTTCTTC

clone_size: -
j_call: TRBJ2-3
d_call: TRBD2
v_call: TRBV12-5
cdr3_aa: CASGFLAGPTDTQYF
cdr3_nt: TGTGCTAGTGGTTTTCTAGCGGGGCCCACAGATACGCAGTATTTT

clone_size: -
j_call: TRBJ1-6
d_call: -
v_call: TRBV2
cdr3_aa: CASIGGSSYNSPLHF
cdr3_nt: TGTGCCAGCATAGGGGGAAGCTCCTATAATTCACCCCTCCACTTT

clone_size: once
j_call: TRBJ2-2
d_call: TRBD1
v_call: TRBV5-8
cdr3_aa: CASSFGTVGTGELFF
cdr3_nt: TGTGCCAGCAGTTTCGGGACAGTAGGCACCGGGGAGCTGTTTTTT

clone_size: -
j_call: TRBJ1-5
d_call: -
v_call: TRBV7-2
cdr3_aa: CASASDSSNQPQHF
cdr3_nt: TGTGCCAGCGCCTCTGATAGTAGCAATCAGCCCCAGCATTTT

clone_size: -
j_call: TRBJ1-6
d_call: -
v_call: TRBV28
cdr3_aa: CASRMGGGSYNSPLHF
cdr3_nt: TGTGCCAGCAGGATGGGGGGTGGTTCCTATAATTCACCCCTCCACTTT

clone_size: -
j_call: TRBJ2-1
d_call: TRBD2
v_call: TRBV6-5
cdr3_aa: CASSYSGLAGRNEQFF
cdr3_nt: TGTGCCAGCAGTTACTCGGGACTAGCGGGGCGGAATGAGCAGTTCTTC

clone_size: -
j_call: TRBJ2-2
d_call: TRBD2
v_call: TRBV3-1/TRBV3-2
cdr3_aa: CASRPAGERTGELFF
cdr3_nt: TGTGCCAGCAGACCAGCGGGGGAGAGGACCGGGGAGCTGTTTTTT

clone_size: -
j_call: TRBJ2-3
d_call: TRBD2
v_call: TRBV4-1
cdr3_aa: CASGRIAGGTDTQYF
cdr3_nt: TGCGCCAGCGGCAGAATAGCGGGGGGCACAGATACGCAGTATTTT

clone_size: once
j_call: TRBJ1-1
d_call: TRBD1
v_call: TRBV4-1
cdr3_aa: CASSQGQGRENTEAFF
cdr3_nt: TGCGCCAGCAGCCAAGGACAGGGGAGGGAGAACACTGAAGCTTTCTTT

clone_size: once
j_call: TRBJ1-1
d_call: -
v_call: TRBV30
cdr3_aa: CAWSEAGHTEAFF
cdr3_nt: TGTGCCTGGAGTGAGGCGGGACACACTGAAGCTTTCTTT

clone_size: -
j_call: TRBJ1-1
d_call: TRBD1
v_call: TRBV5-1
cdr3_aa: CASSTLTGEKAFF
cdr3_nt: TGCGCCAGCAGCACTCTGACAGGGGAGAAAGCTTTCTTT

clone_size: few
j_call: TRBJ2-6
d_call: -
v_call: TRBV5-6
cdr3_aa: CASSRVSVRPISGANVLTF
cdr3_nt: TGTGCCAGCAGCCGCGTTAGCGTTCGCCCAATCTCTGGGGCCAACGTCCTGACTTTC

clone_size: once
j_call: TRBJ1-2
d_call: TRBD1
v_call: TRBV29-1
cdr3_aa: CSGAGQDGYTF
cdr3_nt: TGCAGCGGGGCCGGACAGGACGGCTACACCTTC

clone_size: -
j_call: TRBJ2-5
d_call: TRBD2
v_call: TRBV7-9
cdr3_aa: CASSKWTSGGSQETQYF
cdr3_nt: TGTGCCAGCAGCAAATGGACTAGCGGGGGGTCACAAGAGACCCAGTACTTC

clone_size: -
j_call: TRBJ1-4
d_call: -
v_call: TRBV30
cdr3_aa: CAWSLADYNEKLFF
cdr3_nt: TGTGCCTGGAGTTTGGCAGATTATAATGAAAAACTGTTTTTT

clone_size: -
j_call: TRBJ2-7
d_call: TRBD2
v_call: TRBV20-1
cdr3_aa: CSAGTSDEQYF
cdr3_nt: TGCAGTGCTGGGACTAGCGACGAGCAGTACTTC

clone_size: -
j_call: TRBJ2-3
d_call: -
v_call: TRBV5-1
cdr3_aa: CASSLGQAKADTQYF
cdr3_nt: TGCGCCAGCAGCTTGGGGCAGGCCAAGGCAGATACGCAGTATTTT

clone_size: once
j_call: TRBJ2-5
d_call: TRBD1
v_call: TRBV7-6
cdr3_aa: CASSFGGTGAETQYF
cdr3_nt: TGTGCCAGCAGCTTTGGGGGGACAGGGGCAGAGACCCAGTACTTC

clone_size: -
j_call: TRBJ2-1
d_call: -
v_call: TRBV6-5
cdr3_aa: CASSSYGDEQFF
cdr3_nt: TGTGCCAGCAGTTCCTACGGGGATGAGCAGTTCTTC

clone_size: -
j_call: TRBJ2-7
d_call: TRBD1
v_call: TRBV29-1
cdr3_aa: CSAEGQYYEQYF
cdr3_nt: TGCAGCGCCGAGGGACAGTACTACGAGCAGTACTTC

clone_size: -
j_call: TRBJ2-1
d_call: -
v_call: TRBV5-1
cdr3_aa: CASRPQLDLGNEQFF
cdr3_nt: TGCGCCAGCAGACCCCAGCTAGACTTGGGTAATGAGCAGTTCTTC

clone_size: -
j_call: TRBJ1-1
d_call: -
v_call: TRBV28
cdr3_aa: CASTWRVGSTEAFF
cdr3_nt: TGTGCCAGCACCTGGCGGGTCGGCAGCACTGAAGCTTTCTTT

clone_size: few
j_call: TRBJ2-7
d_call: TRBD1
v_call: TRBV7-8
cdr3_aa: CASSAPQGARTYEQYF
cdr3_nt: TGTGCCAGCAGCGCGCCACAGGGGGCGCGGACTTACGAGCAGTACTTC

clone_size: -
j_call: TRBJ2-2
d_call: -
v_call: TRBV19
cdr3_aa: CASSTKGVGELFF
cdr3_nt: TGTGCCAGTAGTACCAAGGGAGTCGGGGAGCTGTTTTTT

clone_size: -
j_call: TRBJ2-3
d_call: TRBD2
v_call: TRBV4-2
cdr3_aa: CASSQDELAGGQVSDTQYF
cdr3_nt: TGTGCCAGCAGCCAAGATGAACTAGCGGGGGGGCAGGTGTCAGATACGCAGTATTTT

clone_size: -
j_call: TRBJ2-1
d_call: TRBD2
v_call: TRBV2
cdr3_aa: CASGRERGRAYEQFF
cdr3_nt: TGTGCCAGCGGCCGGGAGCGGGGGCGGGCCTATGAGCAGTTCTTC

clone_size: -
j_call: TRBJ1-5
d_call: -
v_call: TRBV24-1
cdr3_aa: CATSDSRGNQPQHF
cdr3_nt: TGTGCCACCAGTGATTCTAGAGGGAATCAGCCCCAGCATTTT

clone_size: -
j_call: TRBJ1-2
d_call: -
v_call: TRBV5-1
cdr3_aa: CASSLGLIDNYGYTF
cdr3_nt: TGCGCCAGCAGCTTGGGACTTATAGATAACTATGGCTACACCTTC

clone_size: -
j_call: TRBJ1-5
d_call: -
v_call: TRBV19
cdr3_aa: CASSTKRPGIRGYQPQHF
cdr3_nt: TGTGCCAGTAGTACCAAACGGCCAGGCATTAGGGGGTATCAGCCCCAGCATTTT

clone_size: -
j_call: TRBJ1-2
d_call: TRBD1
v_call: TRBV6-5
cdr3_aa: CASRATGVYGYTF
cdr3_nt: TGTGCCAGCAGGGCGACAGGGGTATATGGCTACACCTTC

clone_size: -
j_call: TRBJ1-2
d_call: TRBD1
v_call: TRBV24-1
cdr3_aa: CATSDPGQGDYGYTF
cdr3_nt: TGTGCCACCAGTGATCCCGGACAGGGGGACTATGGCTACACCTTC

clone_size: -
j_call: TRBJ2-3
d_call: -
v_call: TRBV7-2
cdr3_aa: CASSLGGGGTDTQYF
cdr3_nt: TGTGCCAGCAGCTTAGGGGGCGGGGGCACAGATACGCAGTATTTT

clone_size: -
j_call: TRBJ1-2
d_call: TRBD1
v_call: TRBV25-1
cdr3_aa: CASKGQGYGYTF
cdr3_nt: TGTGCCAGCAAGGGACAGGGCTATGGCTACACCTTC

clone_size: few
j_call: TRBJ1-6
d_call: TRBD1
v_call: TRBV27
cdr3_aa: CASSPVRGPGSPLHF
cdr3_nt: TGTGCCAGCAGTCCCGTGAGGGGGCCGGGTTCACCCCTCCACTTT

clone_size: -
j_call: TRBJ1-1
d_call: -
v_call: TRBV7-9
cdr3_aa: CASSPGGRENTEAFF
cdr3_nt: TGTGCCAGCAGCCCTGGGGGCAGGGAGAACACTGAAGCTTTCTTT